Listed here is a single T cell receptor beta chain. What this receptor recognizes is not known. No much larger clone is present one base from it, and per-base qualities are unavailable. The collaborating institutions used their own protocols to collect whole blood in K2EDTA tubes. Collaborator samples were shipped for TCRbeta analysis as frozen whole blood, isolated PBMCs, or DNA extracted from either sample type. These data belong to a study of blood T cell repertoires in COVID-19 (dated by TCRdb to 2020 to 2021). In terms of the full investigation: The collaborator samples originated in the United States, Italy and Spain and spanned the acute and convalescent phases of COVID-19. Subjects who had been exposed to COVID-19, were actively infected with it, or had recovered from it provided the deeply sampled blood TCRbeta repertoires that made up the dataset. The prospective study material was composed of cDNA or gDNA derived from T cells, B-cell-depleted T cells, or PBMCs. The repertoires were made available in a free public database intended to serve as a resource for research on the immune response to SARS-CoV-2. The sample metadata nearly always contained a de-identified subject ID, COVID-19 status, age in years and sex. HLA class I and class II types, where available, came from metadata supplied by the sample provider rather than from assay-based typing. Samples were obtained from the ongoing ImmuneRACE study (first 160 participants) and from about 1,300 subjects provided by 6 global collaborators. Study-wide conclusions, independent of this receptor: Clinical and demographic metadata were provided uncurated, with the amount varying by source and participant.

V ends up 5 bases short and J 1 base short, with an unmatched junction base count of 7. CDR1 and CDR2 were assigned from the germline V gene (reference sequence) as SEHNR and FQNEAQ. The CDR3 has 15 amino acids, counting the end cysteine and phenylalanine. Just CDR3 DNA is preserved here, 45 bases in frame from base 1. The immunoSEQ Assay, a bias-controlled multiplex PCR, was used to amplify TCRbeta CDR3 regions from genomic DNA. The authors processed their data as follows. The number of nucleated cells in each sample was estimated from the amplification of reference gene primers within the assay. To quantify the absolute abundance of each unique TCRbeta CDR3 rearrangement, sequence reads were collapsed and filtered. Productive Simpson clonality was computed per sample as the square root of Simpson's diversity index over productive rearrangements. Here the immuneACCESS table is served through TCRdb, limited to in-frame sequences with V and J called. Missing clones are a known gap in these copies; in checked studies unresolved V genes cover under half, and the rest lacks a known reason. V and J calls and clone size come straight from that table; D and trimming were deduced from the DNA. The sample data list under 70,000 clones, and around 87% of these were observed just once. The leading ten clones occupy approximately 10% of the sample.

The sequenced sample was peripheral blood. The origin of this receptor is a woman between 18 and 29 years old with acute or convalescent COVID-19. The chain joins TRBV7-9 to TRBJ1-1; 7 bases in between match TRBD1. The DNA sequence reads TGTGCCAGCAGCCCCCGACAGGGTCCGAACACTGAAGCTTTCTTT. It is translated as CASSPRQGPNTEAFF.